Presented here are 10 T cell receptor beta chains from one specimen sequenced in a study of identical twins (dated by TCRdb to the mid-2010s). The library came from 5' RACE. Reads for this sample came from an Illumina HiSeq 2000. The public reads were reprocessed in TCRdb via fastp at Q25 and MiXCR, keeping in-frame beta chains. Identical CDR3 proteins give one entry, which carries the most common genes and DNA. The sample data list under 900,000 distinct CDR3 sequences, and 9% to 15% of these were observed just once. Around 1.6% of the sample lies in the top ten. In addition, the sample was reused for a study of yellow fever vaccine responses in identical twins.

Sequenced material: PBMCs. Receptors originate from a young woman in good health.

This clonotype was seen a few times. The chain uses TRBV11-2 and TRBJ1-2; D is undetermined. This CDR3 comprises 15 residues. CDR1 and CDR2 from the germline V gene are SGHAT and FQNNGV. Trimming cost V 3 bases and J 3 bases, with 14 bases left between them. The CDR3 spells CASSLFAGLDYGYTF. The CDR3 coding sequence is TGTGCCAGCAGCTTGTTTGCGGGTTTGGACTATGGCTACACCTTC.

This clonotype was detected ten times or more. The chain has TRBV7-2 and TRBJ2-3; D possibly uses TRBD1 or TRBD2 (5 bases each). The CDR3 totals 14 residues. Per germline, CDR1 SGHTA and CDR2 FQGNSA. V lost 5 bases and J 11 bases, leaving 20 bases between the germline ends. CDR3 bases: TGTGCCAGCAGCCTAGGGCACGAGGGGATAAAGCAGTATTTT. Its protein product is CASSLGHEGIKQYF.

J is TRBJ1-3 and V is TRBV12-5; the D is unclear. The CDR3 length is 15 residues. Trimming pared 3 bases from V and 0 bases from J, leaving 9 bases between. Germline-derived CDR1 and CDR2 are LGHNT and FRNRAP. CDR3 region: CASGLGQTSGNTIYF. DNA for the CDR3: TGTGCTAGTGGTTTAGGGCAGACCTCTGGAAACACCATATATTTT.

This clonotype was observed a few times. The rearrangement links TRBV6-1 to TRBJ2-7, with D perhaps matching TRBD1 (5 bases). Deletions cut 5 bases from V and 6 bases from J, with 14 bases between. CDR1 is MNHNS, CDR2 SASEGT, per germline. The CDR3 totals 13 residues. CDR3 coding DNA: TGTGCCAGCAGTCCTAGGGGCCTAGGCGAGCAGTACGTC. Translating it yields CASSPRGLGEQYV.

This clonotype showed up just a few times. The chain uses TRBV20-1 and TRBJ2-3; 8 bases match TRBD2. V shed 1 base and J 0 bases; nucleotides not matched to a gene: 9. CDR3 length: 17 residues. Germline lookup yields CDR1 DFQATT and CDR2 SNEGSKA (reference sequence). The CDR3 reads CSARGVAGPSSTDTQYF. The CDR3 DNA reads as TGCAGTGCTAGAGGGGTAGCGGGGCCCTCCAGCACAGATACGCAGTATTTT.

This clonotype was seen only a few times. The chain is built from TRBV11-2 and TRBJ2-1; the D gene is possibly TRBD1 (5 bases). Germline loops: CDR1 SGHAT, CDR2 FQNNGV. The V end lost 2 bases, the J end lost 14 bases, and 16 bases lay between the germline ends. This CDR3 comprises 13 residues. CDR3 bases: TGTGCCAGCAGCTTAACTCAGGGTATTTGGGAGTTCTTC. Protein sequence: CASSLTQGIWEFF.

Only a few counts were recorded for this clonotype. The rearrangement links TRBV27 to TRBJ2-3; 15 bases are a match to TRBD2. V dropped 8 bases and J dropped 5; count of bases not matched to a gene: 14. The CDR3 is 18 residues long. The germline V gene has CDR1 MNHEY and CDR2 SMNVEV (reference sequence). The CDR3 nucleotides read TGTGCCAGCGGGAGGACTAGCGGGAGGGCCCTGTATTTAGATACGCAGTATTTT. Protein sequence: CASGRTSGRALYLDTQYF.

The genes are TRBV2 and TRBJ2-2; D is uncertain. The CDR3 loop spans 15 amino acids. Germline V lookup: CDR1 SNHLY, CDR2 FYNNEI. V dropped 4 bases and J dropped 6 bases, with 15 bases sitting between them. The CDR3 here is CASSGPSALSGELFF. As DNA, the CDR3 is TGTGCCAGCAGTGGGCCTAGTGCCCTTTCCGGGGAGCTGTTTTTT.

This chain joins TRBV12-3 or TRBV12-4 and TRBJ2-7, with TRBD2 as a possible D gene (6 bases). The CDR3 totals 14 residues. Trimming pared 5 bases from V and 5 bases from J, leaving 16 bases between. CDR3 nucleotide sequence: TGTGCCAGCAGTCCCTCGACTAGGAGAGACGAGCAGTACTTC. Translated: CASSPSTRRDEQYF.

A few counts support this clonotype. The CDR3 protein is CATSRGTGDTTGELFF. CDR3 nucleotide sequence: TGTGCCACCAGCAGAGGGACGGGAGATACTACCGGGGAGCTGTTTTTT. This chain joins TRBV15 and TRBJ2-2; possibly TRBD2 for D (6 bases). The germline V gene encodes CDR1 LNHNV and CDR2 YYDKDF (reference sequence). The CDR3 has 16 amino acids. Trimming left V 1 base short and J 5 bases short, with 14 bases between.